The subject of this entry is one TCR beta chain. Its antigen is as yet unknown. This entry is derived from a study of T cell repertoires in cytomegalovirus infection. Study details: It was recently identified HLA-C-restricted and well-studied HLA-B-restricted CMV epitopes that the study used. Signatures in public TCR beta sequences pointed to both CMV infection and matching HLA type.

One entry per CDR3 protein results from TCRdb running MiXCR on the reads. In the table there are around 570,000 distinct CDR3 sequences, roughly 42% of which are singletons. Regarding the study as a whole: Summed frequency of public TCR beta families distinguished CMV carriers with the relevant HLA. HLA-C-restricted CMV-specific TCR beta clonotypes prevailed in the ex vivo response.

CDR3 length: 15 amino acids. The germline gives CDR1 DFQATT, CDR2 SNEGSKA (reference sequence). V lost 3 bases and J lost 0; bases outside the gene matches: 8. The rearrangement joins TRBV20-1 to TRBJ2-7, with 7 bases matching TRBD1. The source of this sequence is a human donor in good health (CMV status not recorded). Some clones in this sample may be carry-over from other donors' samples. The sample in question was cultured PBMCs, obtained from culture after CMV antigen stimulation. CDR3 in amino acids: CSARAWTGRSYEQYF. The CDR3 coding sequence is TGCAGTGCTAGGGCCTGGACAGGACGCTCCTACGAGCAGTACTTC.